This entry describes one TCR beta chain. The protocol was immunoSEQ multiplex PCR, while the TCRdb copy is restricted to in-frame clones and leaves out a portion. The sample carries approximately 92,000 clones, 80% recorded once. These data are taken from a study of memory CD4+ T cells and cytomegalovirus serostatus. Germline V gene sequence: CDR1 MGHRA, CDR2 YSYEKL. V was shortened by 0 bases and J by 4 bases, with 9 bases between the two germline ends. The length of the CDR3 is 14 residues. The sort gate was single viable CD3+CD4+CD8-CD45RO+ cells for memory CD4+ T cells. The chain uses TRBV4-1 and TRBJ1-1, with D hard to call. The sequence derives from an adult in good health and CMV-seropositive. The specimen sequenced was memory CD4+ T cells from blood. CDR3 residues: CASSQDAFGTEAFF. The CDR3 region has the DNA TGCGCCAGCAGCCAAGACGCATTTGGCACTGAAGCTTTCTTT.